The T cell receptor beta chain described here comes from a study of blood T cell repertoires in COVID-19. About the research overall: The United States, Italy and Spain supplied acute and convalescent COVID-19 samples. PBMCs, B-cell-depleted T cells, or T cells were the source of the cDNA or gDNA that made up the material.

Germline CDR1 and CDR2: LNHDA and SQIVND (reference sequence). The CDR3 is 13 residues long. The V and J ends lost 5 bases and 10 bases, in that order; junction bases with no gene match: 7. Sequenced by immunoSEQ multiplex PCR; TCRdb stores in-frame clones only, minus some. The table lists roughly 230,000 clones, around 91% of them singletons. The sequenced sample consisted of peripheral blood. The receptor was derived from a woman between 55 and 75 years old with COVID-19, enrolled during active disease. The chain combines TRBV19 with TRBJ2-1, with 8 bases aligning to TRBD2. The CDR3 coding sequence is TGTGCCAGTAGTGCCTGGCGCGGGGGGGAGCAGTTCTTC. Its protein product is CASSAWRGGEQFF.